The present entry profiles one T cell receptor (beta chain) with its context. As handled by the study authors: The assay estimated nucleated cells by amplifying reference gene primers. Using immunoSEQ multiplex PCR, the repertoire was profiled, and TCRdb retains in-frame clones only, with some absent. That table supplies the V and J calls and clone size; D and trimming were determined from the DNA. The table lists 260,000 or so clones, approximately 81% of them singletons. Trimming shortened V by 0 bases and J by 6 bases, and 12 bases separated the two germline ends. The CDR3 loop spans 14 amino acids. CDR1 and CDR2 (germline): SGHDT, YYEEEE. This entry belongs to a study of blood T cell repertoires in COVID-19. The age range of participants was about 18 to 89 years, with residence in about two dozen US areas. Symptom resolution, clearance, or two negative PCRs marked donors in Cohort 3 as recovered.

This sequence originates from a woman between 50 and 59 years old who had recovered from COVID-19. The sequenced sample consisted of PBMCs or T cells enriched from blood (not recorded which). The gene calls are TRBV5-6 and TRBJ1-1; D may be TRBD1 (6 bases). The CDR3 DNA sequence: TGTGCCAGCAGCTTGGTCGGGGGGCTAGCTGAAGCTTTCTTT. Its translation is CASSLVGGLAEAFF.